A selection of T cell receptor beta chains follows, all from one sample in a study of T cell repertoires in cytomegalovirus infection. Their target antigens are unknown. TCRdb re-called the reads through MiXCR, storing one row per CDR3 protein. The top ten hold 20% of the sample, which has roughly 340,000 distinct CDR3 sequences, around 29% seen once. The source was cultured PBMCs, collected from culture after CMV antigen stimulation. Receptors were obtained from a human donor in good health (CMV status not recorded). Some clones in this sample may be carry-over from other donors' samples. CDR3s leave out the opening cysteine and the closing phenylalanine or tryptophan. Rows may omit the clone size; those that give it use once, few, many or a size class.

v_call	clone_size	j_call	cdr3_aa
TRBV6-5	.	TRBJ2-3	ASSYRGRLTDTQY
TRBV5-1	many	TRBJ1-6	ASSSWGVERFDSPLH
TRBV6-1	many	TRBJ2-1	AIGGQGPVNEQF
TRBV6-1	.	TRBJ2-7	ASRRSVRDSYEQY
TRBV7-3	few	TRBJ2-1	ASSQDLISYNEQF
TRBV4-2	many	TRBJ2-3	ASSQLTSGGGGDTQY
TRBV7-2	few	TRBJ2-2	ASSLAGGDTGELF
TRBV28	many	TRBJ2-3	ASSLSLGLPGGSTDTQY
TRBV12-3/TRBV12-4	.	TRBJ1-6	ASRTGGSPLH
TRBV20-1	.	TRBJ1-4	SAREGMGQLNEKLF
TRBV19	few	TRBJ2-1	ASSVTSGSPNEQF
TRBV29-1	.	TRBJ2-4	SAAGGGSVAKNIQY
TRBV11-2	few	TRBJ2-1	ASSRQGGDYNEQF
TRBV11-2	few	TRBJ1-6	ASNLGPLQPNSPLH
TRBV7-3	.	TRBJ2-2	ASSFGPYTGELF
TRBV20-1	.	TRBJ1-4	SAPETAGEKLF
TRBV7-6	many	TRBJ2-7	ASSPRLAGGSWYEQY
TRBV4-1	many	TRBJ2-7	ASRINRFSYEQY
TRBV5-1	few	TRBJ1-1	ASSSQGVGGNTEAF
TRBV18	.	TRBJ1-2	ASSPLTGGEPSGYT
TRBV6-2/TRBV6-3	.	TRBJ2-3	ASSASPPGLAVGKTDTQY
TRBV28	many	TRBJ2-4	ASTPSVQEGNIQY
TRBV7-9	few	TRBJ2-5	ASSLAGLAGETQY
TRBV10-2	few	TRBJ2-1	ASRAKRGARYNEQF
TRBV3-1	.	TRBJ2-1	ASSQDLGGRAFNEQF
TRBV7-2	.	TRBJ2-7	ASSLTSGGGPYEQY
TRBV11-2	.	TRBJ1-1	ASSNGRYMNTEAF
TRBV11-1	.	TRBJ2-2	ASSLAGQRELF
TRBV5-1	.	TRBJ2-1	ASSLRLHYNEQF
TRBV7-8	many	TRBJ2-7	ASSLAAARQFSYEQY
TRBV11-2	.	TRBJ1-3	ASSLLRESTIY
TRBV20-1	.	TRBJ2-5	SAETSGTYQETQY
TRBV12-3/TRBV12-4	.	TRBJ1-1	ASSPPSGHLNTEAF
TRBV7-3	many	TRBJ2-7	ASSYGDGYEQY
TRBV7-2	many	TRBJ2-5	ASSFAGTGQETQY
TRBV19	.	TRBJ2-1	ASSIEDHNEQF
TRBV7-2	many	TRBJ2-5	ASSLGRHQETQY
TRBV27	.	TRBJ2-7	ASSFGMLGEQY
TRBV7-8	many	TRBJ2-3	ASSLGQSTDTQY
TRBV10-3	.	TRBJ1-5	AISESRGGGNQPQH
TRBV5-1	.	TRBJ1-2	ASSGGTGSLYGYT
TRBV20-1	.	TRBJ1-5	SARGENQPQH
TRBV11-1	.	TRBJ1-6	ASSPAGTGLDSPLH
TRBV5-1	.	TRBJ1-1	ASSLRQDRTEAF
TRBV6-5	few	TRBJ2-7	ASSYWNEGGEEQY
TRBV4-2	.	TRBJ1-4	ASSQVQATNEKLF